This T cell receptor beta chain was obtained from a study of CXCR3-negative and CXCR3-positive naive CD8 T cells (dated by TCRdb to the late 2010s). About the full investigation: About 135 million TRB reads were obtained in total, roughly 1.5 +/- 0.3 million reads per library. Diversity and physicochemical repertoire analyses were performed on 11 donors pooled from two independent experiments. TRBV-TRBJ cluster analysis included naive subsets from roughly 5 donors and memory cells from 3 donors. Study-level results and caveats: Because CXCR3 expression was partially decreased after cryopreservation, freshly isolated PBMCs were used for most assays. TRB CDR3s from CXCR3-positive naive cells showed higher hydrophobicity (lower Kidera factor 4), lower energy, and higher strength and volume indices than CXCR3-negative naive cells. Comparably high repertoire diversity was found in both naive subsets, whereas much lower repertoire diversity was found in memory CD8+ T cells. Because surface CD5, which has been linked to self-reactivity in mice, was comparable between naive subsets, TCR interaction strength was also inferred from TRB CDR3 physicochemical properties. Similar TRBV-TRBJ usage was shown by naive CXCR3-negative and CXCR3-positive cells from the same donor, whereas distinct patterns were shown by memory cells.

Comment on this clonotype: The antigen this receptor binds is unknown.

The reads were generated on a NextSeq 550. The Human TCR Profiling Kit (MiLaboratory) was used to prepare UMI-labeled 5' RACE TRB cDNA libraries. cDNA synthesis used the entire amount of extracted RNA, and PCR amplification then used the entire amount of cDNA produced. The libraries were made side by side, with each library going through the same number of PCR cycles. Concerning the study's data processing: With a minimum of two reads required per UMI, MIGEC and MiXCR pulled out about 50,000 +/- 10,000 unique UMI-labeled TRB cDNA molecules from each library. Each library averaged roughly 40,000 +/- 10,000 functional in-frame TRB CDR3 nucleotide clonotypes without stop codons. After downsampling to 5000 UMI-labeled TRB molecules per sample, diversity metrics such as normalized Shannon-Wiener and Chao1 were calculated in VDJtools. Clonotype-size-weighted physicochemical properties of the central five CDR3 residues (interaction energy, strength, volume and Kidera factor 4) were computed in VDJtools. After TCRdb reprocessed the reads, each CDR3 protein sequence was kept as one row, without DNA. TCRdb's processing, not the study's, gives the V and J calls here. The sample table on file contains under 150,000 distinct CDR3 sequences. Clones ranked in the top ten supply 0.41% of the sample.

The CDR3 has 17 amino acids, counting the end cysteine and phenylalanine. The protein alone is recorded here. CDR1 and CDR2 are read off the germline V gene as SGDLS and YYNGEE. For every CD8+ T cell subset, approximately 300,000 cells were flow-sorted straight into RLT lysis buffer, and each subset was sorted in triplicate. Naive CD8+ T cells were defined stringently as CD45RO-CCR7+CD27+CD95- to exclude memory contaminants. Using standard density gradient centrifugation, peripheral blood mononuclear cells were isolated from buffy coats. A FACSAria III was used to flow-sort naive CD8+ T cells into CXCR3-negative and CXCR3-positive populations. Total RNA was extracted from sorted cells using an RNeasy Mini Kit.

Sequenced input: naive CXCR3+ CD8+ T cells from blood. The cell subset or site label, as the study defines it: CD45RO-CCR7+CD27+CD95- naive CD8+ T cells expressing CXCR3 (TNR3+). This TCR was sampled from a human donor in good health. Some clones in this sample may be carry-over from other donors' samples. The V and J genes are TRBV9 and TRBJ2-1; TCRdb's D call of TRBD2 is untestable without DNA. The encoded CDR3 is CASSVSTSGNSYNEQFF.